The clone carrying this T cell receptor (beta chain) was observed many times. Its antigen is unidentified. This entry comes from a study of beta chain features in type 1 diabetes. Based on CD45RO/CCR7/CD25/CD127/CD95/CD27, CD4+ regulatory, stem cell-like memory, naive and central memory cells were sorted. The sequenced template was cDNA made from the entire isolated RNA. Profiling relied on immunoSEQ multiplex PCR, and the TCRdb table lists in-frame clones only, not all of them. The sample shows hundreds of thousands of clones, 14% of them seen only once. The CDR3 has 13 amino acids. Trimming at V came to 4 bases and at J to 7 bases, leaving 7 bases not matched to a gene. CDR1 ENHRY and CDR2 SYGVKD come from the germline V gene. Study-wide results and caveats: A greater similarity of naive, central memory and Treg TCRB repertoires was seen among patients than among healthy donors. Type 1 diabetes patients had moderately but significantly shorter TCRB CDR3s in all four CD4+ subsets. Amplification by PCR could prefer shorter templates, with the same effect in patients and controls.

The chain has TRBV10-3 and TRBJ2-7; 7 nucleotides line up with TRBD1. The TCR sequence derives from a man aged 30 to 45 in good health. Sequencing was done on a sample of central memory CD4+ T cells from blood. The CDR3 loop reads CAISVDRVREQYF. The DNA for the CDR3 is TGTGCCATCAGTGTCGACAGGGTAAGGGAGCAGTACTTC.